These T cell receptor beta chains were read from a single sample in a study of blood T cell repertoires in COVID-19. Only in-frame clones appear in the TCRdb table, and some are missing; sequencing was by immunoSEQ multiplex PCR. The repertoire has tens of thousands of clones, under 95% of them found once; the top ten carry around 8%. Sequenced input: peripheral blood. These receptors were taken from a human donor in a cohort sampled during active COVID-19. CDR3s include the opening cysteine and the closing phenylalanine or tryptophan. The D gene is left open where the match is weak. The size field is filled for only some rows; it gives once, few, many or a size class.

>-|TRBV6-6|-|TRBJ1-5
TGTGCCAGCACCCACCTAAGGACAGGCAATCAGCCCCAGCATTTT
CASTHLRTGNQPQHF
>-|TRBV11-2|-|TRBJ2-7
TGTGCCAGCAGCCCCCGAGTCGGGGGGCTTTCCTACGAGCAGTACTTC
CASSPRVGGLSYEQYF
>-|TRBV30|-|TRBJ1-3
TGTGCCTGGGACAACGGGGGGTCCGGAAACACCATATATTTT
CAWDNGGSGNTIYF
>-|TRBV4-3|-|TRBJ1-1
TGCGCCAGCAGCCAAGGTGAGGGTACTGAAGCTTTCTTT
CASSQGEGTEAFF
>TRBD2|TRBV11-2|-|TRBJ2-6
TGTGCCAGCAGCTTAGAGTTCGGGGGGTCTTCCAACGTCCTGACTTTC
CASSLEFGGSSNVLTF
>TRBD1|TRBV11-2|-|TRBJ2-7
TGTGCCAGCAGCTTAGGTCGCGGGACAGGGGGATCCTACGAGCAGTACTTC
CASSLGRGTGGSYEQYF
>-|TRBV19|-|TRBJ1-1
TGTGCCAGTAGTATAGCTCGGCCGCCTAAGGCGGCTGAAGCTTTCTTT
CASSIARPPKAAEAFF
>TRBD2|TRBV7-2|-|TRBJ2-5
TGTGCCAGCAGCTCGGGTCCAGGTAGCGGGGTTCGAGAGACCCAGTACTTC
CASSSGPGSGVRETQYF
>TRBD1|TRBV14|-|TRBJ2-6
TGTGCCAGCAGCCAACTCAAAGGGACAGGGTCCGGGGCCAACGTCCTGACTTTC
CASSQLKGTGSGANVLTF
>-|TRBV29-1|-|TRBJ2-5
TGCAGCGGTGAAACAGGGCGCGAGACCCAGTACTTC
CSGETGRETQYF
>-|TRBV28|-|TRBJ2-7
TGTGCCAGCAGTTTAAGGGGACTTGGGCCCTACGAGCAGTACTTC
CASSLRGLGPYEQYF
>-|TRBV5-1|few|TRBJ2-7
TGCGCCAGCAGTCTACGGGGGGCAGGTGAGCAGTACTTC
CASSLRGAGEQYF
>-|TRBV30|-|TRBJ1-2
TGTGCCTGGAGTGACCATCCCGGGGATGGCTACACCTTC
CAWSDHPGDGYTF
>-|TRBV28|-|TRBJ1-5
TGTGCCAGCAGTTCTGAGGGCGGGCAGCCCCAGCATTTT
CASSSEGGQPQHF
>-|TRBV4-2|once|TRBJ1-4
TGTGCCAGCAGCCAAGAGCGGAAGGGCGGAGGAGAAAAACTGTTTTTT
CASSQERKGGGEKLFF
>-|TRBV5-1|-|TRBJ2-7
TGCGCCAGCAGCTCCGGGGCCTACGAGCAGTACTTC
CASSSGAYEQYF
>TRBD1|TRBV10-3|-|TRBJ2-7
TGTGCCATCAGTGCCCCCGGACAGGGAACGTGGAACGAGCAGTACTTC
CAISAPGQGTWNEQYF
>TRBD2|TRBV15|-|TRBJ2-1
TGTGCCACCAGCAGAGATTTGGGACTAGTCTCGGGCAATGAGCAGTTCTTC
CATSRDLGLVSGNEQFF
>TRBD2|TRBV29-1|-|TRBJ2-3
TGCAGCGTTGAAGATTGGGGACTAGCGACCCCCACAGATACGCAGTATTTT
CSVEDWGLATPTDTQYF
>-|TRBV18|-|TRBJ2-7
TGTGCCAGCTCACAGGGGCACGGCTACGAGCAGTACTTC
CASSQGHGYEQYF
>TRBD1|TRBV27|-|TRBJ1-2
TGTGCCAGCAGTCTCGGACAGGGGATCTACACCTTC
CASSLGQGIYTF
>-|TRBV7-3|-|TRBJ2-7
TGTGCCAGCAGCTCCTCTAGGGGCTACGAGCAGTACTTC
CASSSSRGYEQYF
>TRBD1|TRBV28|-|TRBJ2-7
TGTGCCAGCACAGATGACAGGGGGTCCTACGAGCAGTACTTC
CASTDDRGSYEQYF
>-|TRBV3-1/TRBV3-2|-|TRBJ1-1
TGTGCCAGCAGCCAAGAACACAGCCACACTGAAGCTTTCTTT
CASSQEHSHTEAFF
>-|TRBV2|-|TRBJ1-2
TGTGCCAGCACCCACCTGGCGGGGGGGGGCTCGGCTAACTATGGCTACACCTTC
CASTHLAGGGSANYGYTF
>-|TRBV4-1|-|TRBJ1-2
TGCGCCAGCAGCCAAGCCCGACAGCACTCCAGTAGTGGCTACACCTTC
CASSQARQHSSSGYTF
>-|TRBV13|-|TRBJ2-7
TGTGCCAGCAGCCTCCGGGAGAGGGCGACCTACGAGCAGTACTTC
CASSLRERATYEQYF
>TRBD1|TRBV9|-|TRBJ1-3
TGTGCCAGCAGCGGTGAGGGGGCTTCCTCTGGAAACACCATATATTTT
CASSGEGASSGNTIYF
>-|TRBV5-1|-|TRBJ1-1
TGCGCCAGCAGTGTGGCAGAGCGAACTGAAGCTTTCTTT
CASSVAERTEAFF
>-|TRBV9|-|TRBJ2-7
TGTGCCAGCAGCACTACCCCAGGGCACGAGCAGTACTTC
CASSTTPGHEQYF
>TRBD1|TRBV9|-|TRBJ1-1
TGTGCCAGCAGCCCCACAGGGGCTCCAGGGATGAACACTGAAGCTTTCTTT
CASSPTGAPGMNTEAFF
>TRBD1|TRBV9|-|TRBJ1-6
TGTGCCAGCAGCGTAGCGACAGGGGTCTCACCCCTCCACTTT
CASSVATGVSPLHF
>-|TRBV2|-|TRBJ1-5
TGTGCCAGCAGTGACAGGGTGGTGGGCAATCAGCCCCAGCATTTT
CASSDRVVGNQPQHF
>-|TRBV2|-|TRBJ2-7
TGTGCCAGCGGGGGAGGCCTGGGCGAGCAGTACTTC
CASGGGLGEQYF
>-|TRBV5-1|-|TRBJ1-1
TGCGCCAGCAGCCCGACAACAAACACTGAAGCTTTCTTT
CASSPTTNTEAFF
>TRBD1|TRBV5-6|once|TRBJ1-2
TGTGCCAGCAGTTCCGGGACAGGGGTACTCTATGGCTACACCTTC
CASSSGTGVLYGYTF
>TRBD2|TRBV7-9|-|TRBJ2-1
TGTGCCAGCAGCCGGCGGACTAGCGGGAATGAGCAGTTCTTC
CASSRRTSGNEQFF
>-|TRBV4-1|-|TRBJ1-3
TGCGCCAGCAGCAACTTTCCAGGGGTCTCCAGAAACACCATATATTTT
CASSNFPGVSRNTIYF
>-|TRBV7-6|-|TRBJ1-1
TGTGCCAGCAGCTTAGAGGTCGGCGGGGCGAACACTGAAGCTTTCTTT
CASSLEVGGANTEAFF
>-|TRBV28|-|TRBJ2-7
TGTGCCAGCAGACCTCCTATGACAGAAATCTCCTACGAGCAGTACTTC
CASRPPMTEISYEQYF
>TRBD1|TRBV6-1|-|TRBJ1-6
TGTGCCAGCAGTGGCCGGAGGGACAGGGTGAATTCACCCCTCCACTTT
CASSGRRDRVNSPLHF
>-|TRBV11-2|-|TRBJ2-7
TGTGCCAGCAGCCGCAGGGGCCGCTACGAGCAGTACTTC
CASSRRGRYEQYF
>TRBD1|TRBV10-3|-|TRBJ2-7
TGTGCCATCAGCGACAGGGGCACTAGATACGAGCAGTACTTC
CAISDRGTRYEQYF
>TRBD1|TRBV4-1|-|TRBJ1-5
TGCGCCAGTAGTTTGACAGGGGAAAGCAATCAGCCCCAGCATTTT
CASSLTGESNQPQHF
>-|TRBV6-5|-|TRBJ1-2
TGTGCCAGCAGTTACTCGCAGGGGCGCGGCTACACCTTC
CASSYSQGRGYTF
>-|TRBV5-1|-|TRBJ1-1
TGCGCCAGCAGCTTGGGTTCGTGGCGGGGTGGGAACACTGAAGCTTTCTTT
CASSLGSWRGGNTEAFF
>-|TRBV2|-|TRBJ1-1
TGTGCCAGCACAGGCGGGGGGACTGAAGCTTTCTTT
CASTGGGTEAFF
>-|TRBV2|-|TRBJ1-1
TGTGCCAGCAGAGGAAACCGGGAGGGGCCAATGAACACTGAAGCTTTCTTT
CASRGNREGPMNTEAFF
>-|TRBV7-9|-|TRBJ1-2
TGTGCCAGCAGCTTATTAGAAATATACTATGGCTACACCTTC
CASSLLEIYYGYTF
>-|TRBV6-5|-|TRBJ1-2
TGTGCCAGCCGGGATTCTTATGGCTACACCTTC
CASRDSYGYTF
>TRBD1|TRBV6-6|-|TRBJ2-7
TGTGCCAGCTCATACGGGACAGGGAGCCACGAGCAGTACTTC
CASSYGTGSHEQYF
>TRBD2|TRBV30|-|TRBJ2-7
TGTGCCTCCGAGGAACTAGCGGTGGGATACGAGCAGTACTTC
CASEELAVGYEQYF
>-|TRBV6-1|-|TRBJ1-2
TGTGCCAGCAGTGAACACACATATGGCTACACCTTC
CASSEHTYGYTF
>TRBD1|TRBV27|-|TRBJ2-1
TGTGCCAGCAGTTTGAGACAGGGGATCGGGGAGCAGTTCTTC
CASSLRQGIGEQFF
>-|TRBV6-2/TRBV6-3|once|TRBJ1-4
TGTGCCAGCAGTTCCCCGGGACTGATGCTAAAACTGTTTTTT
CASSSPGLMLKLFF
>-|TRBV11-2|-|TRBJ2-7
TGTGCCAGCAGCTTACCGGGATCCCACTACGAGCAGTACTTC
CASSLPGSHYEQYF
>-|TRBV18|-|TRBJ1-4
TGTGCCAGCTCACCAAGAGACAGCCGAAACGAAAAACTGTTTTTT
CASSPRDSRNEKLFF